This T cell receptor beta chain was obtained from a study of blood T cell repertoires in COVID-19. How the authors handled the data: Using reference gene primer amplification, nucleated cell counts were estimated. TCRdb's table, derived via immunoSEQ multiplex PCR, lists solely in-frame clones and lacks some. The D gene and trimming were derived from the DNA, and the V and J assignments and clone size from that table. The sample consists of about 92,000 clones, 75% to 90% of them appearing once. This clone appeared once. V was cut by 6 bases and J by 0 bases, with 11 bases left in between. The CDR3 length is 14 residues. The germline gives CDR1 LNHDA, CDR2 SQIVND (reference sequence).

This receptor was taken from a woman older than 75 with active or convalescent COVID-19. The chain combines TRBV19 with TRBJ1-1, with D possibly being TRBD1 (5 bases). Source material: peripheral blood. The CDR3 sequence: CASRTGEMNTEAFF. For the CDR3, the DNA is TGTGCCAGTAGGACGGGGGAGATGAACACTGAAGCTTTCTTT.